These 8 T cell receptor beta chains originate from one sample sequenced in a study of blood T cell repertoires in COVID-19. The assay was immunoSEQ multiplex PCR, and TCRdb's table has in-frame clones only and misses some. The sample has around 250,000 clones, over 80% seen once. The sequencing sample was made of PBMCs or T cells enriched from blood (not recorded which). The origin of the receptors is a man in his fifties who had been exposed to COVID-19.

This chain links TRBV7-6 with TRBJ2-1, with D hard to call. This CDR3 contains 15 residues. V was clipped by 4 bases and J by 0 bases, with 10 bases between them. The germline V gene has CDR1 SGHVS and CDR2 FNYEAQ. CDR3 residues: CASSSPLLSYNEQFF. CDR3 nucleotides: TGTGCCAGCAGCTCCCCACTACTCTCCTACAATGAGCAGTTCTTC.

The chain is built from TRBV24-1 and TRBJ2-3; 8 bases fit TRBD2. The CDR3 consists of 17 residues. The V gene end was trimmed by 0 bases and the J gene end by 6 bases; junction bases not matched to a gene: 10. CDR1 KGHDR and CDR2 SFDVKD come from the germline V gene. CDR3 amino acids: CATSDLSSGSGEDTQYF. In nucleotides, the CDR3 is TGTGCCACCAGTGATTTGAGCAGCGGGAGTGGAGAGGATACGCAGTATTTT.

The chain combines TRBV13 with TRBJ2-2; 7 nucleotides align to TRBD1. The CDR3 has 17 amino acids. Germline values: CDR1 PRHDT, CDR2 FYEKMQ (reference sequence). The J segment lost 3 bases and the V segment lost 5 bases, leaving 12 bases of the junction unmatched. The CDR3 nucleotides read TGTGCCAGCAGCGGCCCCGCGGCAGGGGGTCACACCGGGGAGCTGTTTTTT. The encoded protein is CASSGPAAGGHTGELFF.

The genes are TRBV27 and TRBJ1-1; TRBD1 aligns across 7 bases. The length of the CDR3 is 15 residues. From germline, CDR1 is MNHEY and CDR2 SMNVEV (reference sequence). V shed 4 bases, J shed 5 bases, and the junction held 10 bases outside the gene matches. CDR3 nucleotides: TGTGCCAGCAGTTCACAAAGCAGGGGGAGGACTGAAGCTTTCTTT. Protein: CASSSQSRGRTEAFF.

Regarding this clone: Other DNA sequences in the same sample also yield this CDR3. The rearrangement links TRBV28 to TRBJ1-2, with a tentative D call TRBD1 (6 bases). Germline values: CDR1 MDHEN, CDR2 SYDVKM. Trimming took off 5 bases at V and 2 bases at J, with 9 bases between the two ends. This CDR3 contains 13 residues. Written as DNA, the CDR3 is TGTGCCAGCAGTCTCGGGACAAACTATGGCTACACCTTC. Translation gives CASSLGTNYGYTF.

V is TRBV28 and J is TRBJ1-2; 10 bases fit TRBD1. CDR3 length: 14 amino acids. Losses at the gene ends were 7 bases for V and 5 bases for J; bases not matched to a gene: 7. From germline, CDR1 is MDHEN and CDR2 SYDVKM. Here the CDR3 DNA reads TGTGCCAGCACTTTGACAGGGGGCGGATATGGCTACACCTTC. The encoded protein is CASTLTGGGYGYTF.

In nucleotides, the CDR3 is TGTGCCAGCTCATCGGACAGACGGGAGACCCAGTACTTC. Translating gives CASSSDRRETQYF. The rearrangement uses TRBV18 and TRBJ2-5; D may be TRBD1 (6 bases). V was cut by 5 bases and J by 5 bases, with 12 bases left in between. Germline CDR1 and CDR2: KGHSH and LQKENI. This CDR3 is 13 amino acids long.

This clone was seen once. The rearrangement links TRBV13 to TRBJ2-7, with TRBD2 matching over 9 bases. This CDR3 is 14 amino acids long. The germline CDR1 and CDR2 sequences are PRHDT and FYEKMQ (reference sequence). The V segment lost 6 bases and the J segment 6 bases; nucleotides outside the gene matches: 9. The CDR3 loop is CASSLSGRSFEQYV. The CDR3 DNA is TGTGCCAGCAGTCTTAGCGGGAGATCTTTCGAGCAGTACGTC.